Below, one T cell receptor beta chain is given with its context. The antigen is not known. The record originates from a study of PD-L1 blockade in urothelial cancer. Study information: Blood yielded a median of about 150,000 T cells per sample.

Templates that were synthetic TCR analogs were spiked into each PCR. Assay used: immunoSEQ multiplex PCR; TCRdb lists only in-frame clones, some missing. The sample holds 17,000 or so clones, approximately 86% seen once. Whole-study findings and limits: Pretreatment blood TCR clonality under the median forecast improved survival.

Sample numbers ranged from 1 to 8 per patient, encompassing pretreatment and on-treatment collections. Per the germline V gene, CDR1 is MNHNS and CDR2 is SASEGT. V lost 7 bases to trimming and J lost 1 base; unmatched junction nucleotides: 9. The CDR3 sequence is 15 residues long. The clonotype comes from a man between 50 and 59 years old with urothelial cancer. Sequenced material: PBMCs, taken around atezolizumab (anti-PD-L1) treatment. V and J are TRBV6-1 and TRBJ1-2; 7 positions match TRBD1. CDR3 bases: TGTGCCAGCATTCGCAGGGGGTTTTTTAACTATGGCTACACCTTC. It specifies CASIRRGFFNYGYTF.